A single sample gave rise to the 9 T cell receptor beta chains below, sequenced in a study of T cell responses to AZD1222 COVID-19 vaccine. TCRdb keeps only in-frame clones here, not all; method: immunoSEQ multiplex PCR. The sample contains 140,000 or so clones, approximately 91% of which appear only once. Sequenced material: peripheral blood, taken 28 days after the second dose of the MenACWY control vaccine. All receptors derive from an adult who received the MenACWY meningococcal vaccine as a control.

The CDR3 region is CASSHGQGAYPYTF. The CDR3 DNA sequence: TGTGCCAGCAGTCACGGACAGGGGGCGTATCCCTACACCTTC. This chain links TRBV6-2 or TRBV6-3 with TRBJ1-2; 11 nucleotides agree with TRBD1. CDR3 length: 14 amino acids. The V gene's germline CDR1 is MNHEY and CDR2 SVGEGT. V lost 5 bases and J lost 10; bases outside the gene matches: 9.

J is TRBJ1-6 and V is TRBV11-1; possible D gene TRBD1, 5 bases. Trimming removed 3 bases from V and 7 bases from J, with 7 bases in between. Germline V gene data show CDR1 as SGHAT and CDR2 as FQDESV (reference sequence). The CDR3 covers 13 residues. CDR3: CASSFSGNSPLHF. The CDR3 bases are TGTGCCAGCAGCTTCTCAGGGAATTCACCCCTCCACTTT. Full variable domain (outside the CDR3, taken from reference TRBV11-1 and TRBJ1-6): EAEVAQSPRYKITEKSQAVAFWCDPISGHATLYWYRQILGQGPELLVQFQDESVVDDSQLPKDRFSAERLKGVDSTLKIQPAELGDSAMYLCASSFSGNSPLHFGNGTRLTVT.

The CDR3 region has the DNA TGTGCCAGCAGCTCTGGGACAACAAACACTGAAGCTTTCTTT. Its translation is CASSSGTTNTEAFF. This chain links TRBV5-4 with TRBJ1-1, with a possible D match to TRBD1 (6 bases). CDR1 SGHNT and CDR2 YYREEE come from the germline V gene (reference sequence). This CDR3 is built from 14 residues. Trimming stripped 3 bases from V and 2 bases from J, with 11 bases between. Full variable domain (remainder filled in from reference TRBV5-4 and TRBJ1-1): ETGVTQSPTHLIKTRGQQVTLRCSSQSGHNTVSWYQQALGQGPQFIFQYYREEENGRGNFPPRFSGLQFPNYSSELNVNALELDDSALYLCASSSGTTNTEAFFGQGTRLTVV.

This chain links TRBV29-1 with TRBJ1-1; no clear D gene. CDR1 is SQVTM and CDR2 is ANQGSEA in the germline V gene. V shed 1 base and J shed 1 base, with 13 bases lying between them. CDR3 length: 15 residues. The CDR3 here is CSVEGFPDTNTEAFF. DNA for the CDR3: TGCAGCGTTGAAGGGTTTCCAGACACGAACACTGAAGCTTTCTTT.

The V call is TRBV6-6, the J call TRBJ2-3; possibly TRBD1 or TRBD2 for D (5 bases each). Trimming left V 2 bases short and J 11 bases short, with 17 bases between. There are 14 residues in the CDR3. Looked up from germline, CDR1 is MNHNY and CDR2 is SVGAGI (reference sequence). CDR3 sequence reads: CASSYGTQTVKQYF. The CDR3 coding sequence is TGTGCCAGCAGTTACGGGACCCAGACAGTTAAGCAGTATTTT.

The genes are TRBV6-5 and TRBJ1-1, with 7 bases that match TRBD1. The CDR3 sequence is 15 residues long. Germline V gene lookup returns CDR1 MNHEY and CDR2 SVGAGI. V lost 0 bases and J lost 1; bases outside the gene matches: 2. In DNA form, the CDR3 reads TGTGCCAGCAGTTACTCACGACAGGGGAACACTGAAGCTTTCTTT. This translates into CASSYSRQGNTEAFF.

The rearrangement joins TRBV24-1 to TRBJ2-3, with 8 bases lining up with TRBD1. The trim removed 2 bases at V and 3 bases at J, leaving 3 bases unmatched. CDR1 is KGHDR and CDR2 is SFDVKD in the germline V gene. CDR3 length equals 15 residues. The CDR3 loop reads CATSDSRTGTDTQYF. As DNA, the CDR3 is TGTGCCACCAGTGATTCCCGGACAGGGACAGATACGCAGTATTTT.

V gene TRBV4-2 combines with J gene TRBJ2-1, with TRBD2 matching 9 bases. CDR1 is LGHNA, CDR2 YNFKEQ, per germline. This CDR3 is built from 17 residues. The V gene end was trimmed by 0 bases and the J gene end by 6 bases; junction bases not matched to a gene: 9. Written as DNA, the CDR3 is TGTGCCAGCAGCCAAGATTGGGGGGGGACTAGCCGCAATGAGCAGTTCTTC. Its translation: CASSQDWGGTSRNEQFF.

CDR3 sequence reads: CASIGGLHTGELFF. The CDR3 nucleotides read TGTGCCAGTATTGGGGGGCTGCACACCGGGGAGCTGTTTTTT. The chain joins TRBV19 to TRBJ2-2, with D perhaps being TRBD1 or TRBD2 (6 bases each). CDR3 length equals 14 residues. The germline CDR1 and CDR2 sequences are LNHDA and SQIVND (reference sequence). V lost 7 bases and J lost 3, with 12 bases in between. Full variable domain (outside the CDR3, taken from reference TRBV19 and TRBJ2-2): DGGITQSPKYLFRKEGQNVTLSCEQNLNHDAMYWYRQDPGQGLRLIYYSQIVNDFQKGDIAEGYSVSREKKESFPLTVTSAQKNPTAFYLCASIGGLHTGELFFGEGSRLTVL.